This TCR beta chain emerged from a study of cytotoxic CD8 clonotypes in ibrutinib-treated CLL. The protocol was immunoSEQ multiplex PCR, while the TCRdb copy is restricted to in-frame clones and leaves out a portion. The table shows about 140,000 clones, with 80% occurring only once. The germline V and J ends were trimmed by 3 bases and 4 bases, with 10 bases remaining between them. The CDR3 spans 13 residues. Germline V gene lookup returns CDR1 MDHEN and CDR2 SYDVKM. The sample was PBMCs, taken after 36 months of ibrutinib treatment. This TCR came from a human donor with chronic lymphocytic leukemia. This sequence joins TRBV28 and TRBJ2-7; D is possibly TRBD2 (7 bases). The CDR3 DNA is TGTGCCAGCAGTTTCGGGGGGCGGTACGAGCAGTACTTC. Translated, it gives CASSFGGRYEQYF.